The 12 T cell receptor beta chains given below trace back to one sample, sequenced in a study of T cell repertoires in cytomegalovirus infection. TCRdb re-derived calls from the reads in MiXCR, one entry per CDR3 protein. The sample carries around 900,000 distinct CDR3 sequences, around 30% recorded once. What these receptors recognize is not known. Here the sequenced sample was cultured CD8+ T cells from PBMCs, taken from culture after CMV antigen stimulation. The source of these receptors is a human donor in good health (CMV status not recorded). Some clones in this sample may be carry-over from other donors' samples.

V and J are TRBV27 and TRBJ2-7, with TRBD1 matching 7 bases. Germline V gives CDR1 MNHEY, CDR2 SMNVEV (reference sequence). CDR3 length: 13 residues. The J segment lost 3 bases and the V segment lost 8 bases, leaving 7 bases of the junction unmatched. CDR3 loop: CASAPGGGYEQYV. The CDR3 coding sequence is TGTGCCAGCGCCCCAGGGGGTGGCTACGAGCAGTACGTC.

This clonotype came up a few times. The chain links TRBV10-2 to TRBJ1-2; 7 nucleotides line up with TRBD1. CDR3 length: 14 residues. V gave up 3 bases and J gave up 5 bases; unmatched junction bases: 6. Germline V CDR1 and CDR2: WSHSY, SAAADI. CDR3 coding DNA: TGCGCCAGCAGTGATGACAGGGAAGCTTATGGCTACACCTTC. Translation gives CASSDDREAYGYTF.

This chain uses TRBV5-1 with TRBJ2-5, with unresolved D. V shed 7 bases and J shed 2 bases, with 12 bases lying between them. Germline assignment: CDR1 SGHRS and CDR2 YFSETQ. This CDR3 contains 13 residues. The CDR3 loop reads CASGRSYQETQYF. The CDR3 bases are TGCGCCAGCGGGCGGTCCTATCAAGAGACCCAGTACTTC. The whole variable domain, remainder taken from reference TRBV5-1 and TRBJ2-5, is KAGVTQTPRYLIKTRGQQVTLSCSPISGHRSVSWYQQTPGQGLQFLFEYFSETQRNKGNFPGRFSGRQFSNSRSEMNVSTLELGDSALYLCASGRSYQETQYFGPGTRLLVL.

The chain links TRBV12-5 to TRBJ2-7; either TRBD1 or TRBD2 may fit D (6 bases each). Per the germline V gene, CDR1 is LGHNT and CDR2 is FRNRAP. The CDR3 has 12 amino acids. V was pared by 8 bases and J by 4 bases, with 12 bases between. As DNA, the CDR3 is TGTGCTAGTAGGGGGGCCCTTTACGAGCAGTACTTC. It yields the protein CASRGALYEQYF.

Only a few counts were recorded for this clonotype. This chain connects TRBV10-3 to TRBJ2-3; weak D call: TRBD1 (5 bases). This CDR3 is 15 amino acids long. CDR1 is ENHRY and CDR2 is SYGVKD in the germline V gene. V dropped 0 bases and J dropped 4 bases, with 11 bases sitting between them. Written as DNA, the CDR3 is TGTGCCATCAGTGAGTCGCCAGGGCTGTCAGATACGCAGTATTTT. The encoded protein is CAISESPGLSDTQYF.

V gene TRBV6-1 combines with J gene TRBJ1-3; unclear D gene. The CDR3 sequence is 13 residues long. V was trimmed by 3 bases and J by 0 bases, leaving 3 bases between them. Germline V lookup: CDR1 MNHNS, CDR2 SASEGT. The CDR3 protein is CASSDLSGNTIYF. The DNA for the CDR3 is TGTGCCAGCAGTGATCTCTCTGGAAACACCATATATTTT.

The V gene is TRBV4-3, the J gene TRBJ2-3; D ambiguous. Germline CDR1 is LGHNA and CDR2 is YSLEER. The CDR3 contains 14 residues. V was clipped by 4 bases and J by 4 bases, with 12 bases between them. The CDR3 protein is CASSLNRSPDTQYF. CDR3 DNA sequence: TGCGCCAGCAGCCTGAACCGGTCCCCAGATACGCAGTATTTT.

The table lists this clonotype with a few counts. This rearrangement joins TRBV27 to TRBJ2-7; D perhaps matches TRBD2 (6 bases). CDR3 length: 13 residues. Trimming shortened V by 6 bases and J by 2 bases, and 11 bases separated the two germline ends. Germline-derived CDR1 and CDR2 are MNHEY and SMNVEV (reference sequence). CDR3 coding DNA: TGTGCCAGCAGAGCCCCGGGGGCCTACGAGCAGTACGTC. Residues: CASRAPGAYEQYV.

The chain joins TRBV7-2 to TRBJ1-4; D not certain. The CDR3 is made up of 13 amino acids. Germline V CDR1 and CDR2: SGHTA, FQGNSA. Trimming pared 5 bases from V and 9 bases from J, leaving 13 bases between. CDR3 bases: TGTGCCAGCAGCACTCCTGGGAACCAAAAACTGTTTTTT. As protein: CASSTPGNQKLFF.

This clonotype came up a few times. This chain links TRBV7-6 with TRBJ2-5; 12 nucleotides align to TRBD2. Germline CDR1 is SGHVS and CDR2 is FNYEAQ. J was trimmed by 5 bases and V by 5 bases; bases with no gene match: 18. The CDR3 consists of 19 residues. The chain's CDR3 is CASSPEWASGGALAETQYF. The CDR3 DNA sequence: TGTGCCAGCAGCCCGGAATGGGCTAGCGGGGGGGCCCTGGCCGAGACCCAGTACTTC.

This clonotype was seen ten or more times. This chain links TRBV19 with TRBJ1-2; TRBD1 is a possible D gene (6 bases). Germline V gene data show CDR1 as LNHDA and CDR2 as SQIVND (reference sequence). This CDR3 region has 14 residues. Trimming left V 9 bases short and J 1 base short, with 15 bases between. The chain's CDR3 is CASSPGGGNYGYTF. The CDR3 nucleotides read TGTGCCAGCAGCCCGGGAGGGGGTAACTATGGCTACACCTTC. Based on the CDR3 plus reference TRBV19 and TRBJ1-2, the full variable domain is DGGITQSPKYLFRKEGQNVTLSCEQNLNHDAMYWYRQDPGQGLRLIYYSQIVNDFQKGDIAEGYSVSREKKESFPLTVTSAQKNPTAFYLCASSPGGGNYGYTFGSGTRLTVV.

This clonotype has at least ten counts. The chain employs TRBV28 and TRBJ1-2; D not resolved. Looked up from germline, CDR1 is MDHEN and CDR2 is SYDVKM. Trimming took 4 bases from V and 8 from J, leaving 14 bases between them. CDR3 length equals 13 residues. The CDR3 sequence: CASSSLMGGGYTF. The CDR3 region has the DNA TGTGCCAGCAGTTCGCTAATGGGCGGGGGCTACACCTTC.